The source of this T cell receptor beta chain is a study of T cells in Graves' hyperthyroidism and ophthalmopathy. Study results and limitations: In the blood, most expanded thyroid clonotypes above 0.001 appeared as well.

The CDR3 runs 13 residues. The germline V and J ends were trimmed by 2 bases and 6 bases, with 11 bases remaining between them. Germline V lookup: CDR1 MNHEY, CDR2 SVGAGI. About this clonotype: Its specificity is unknown.

It was RNA transcripts that yielded the amplified TCR beta CDR3 regions. A set of HTBI primers served as the primers for a first-round RT-PCR of the TCR CDR3. TCRdb processed the multiplex PCR reads anew with MiXCR; each CDR3 protein has one entry. The table includes a few hundred thousand distinct CDR3 sequences, roughly 23% detected once. Material for sequencing was blood. The sequence came from a woman aged 65 to 85 with Graves' ophthalmopathy. The rearrangement joins TRBV6-5 to TRBJ2-7; D is undetermined. The CDR3 region is CASSYLGLSEQYF. CDR3 nucleotides: TGTGCCAGCAGTTACCTAGGGCTAAGCGAGCAGTACTTC.